This T cell receptor beta chain was recovered during a study of OX40 agonist ivuxolimab in advanced cancers. The study, taken as a whole, reports: The study observed clonal expansion of CD4+ and CD8+ blood T cells by week 6 at 0.1 to 3.0 mg/kg.

This CDR3 has 16 residues. CDR1 and CDR2 from the germline V gene are SGHTA and FQGNSA. Trimming cost V 5 bases and J 6 bases; bases outside gene matches: 13. This clone was detected a few times. Its antigen is not known. Clones were read by immunoSEQ multiplex PCR, and TCRdb kept only the in-frame ones, dropping some. The sample holds about 72,000 clones, roughly nine tenths seen once. The sample here was CD4+ or CD8+ T cells sorted from blood, taken in a trial of the OX40 agonist ivuxolimab. This rearrangement joins TRBV7-2 to TRBJ2-1; 7 nucleotides match TRBD2. The source is an adult with an advanced solid tumor such as melanoma, head and neck, liver or kidney cancer. The CDR3 here is CASSPRGGSRGNEQFF. CDR3 bases: TGTGCCAGCAGCCCCCGGGGCGGGAGTAGGGGCAATGAGCAGTTCTTC.